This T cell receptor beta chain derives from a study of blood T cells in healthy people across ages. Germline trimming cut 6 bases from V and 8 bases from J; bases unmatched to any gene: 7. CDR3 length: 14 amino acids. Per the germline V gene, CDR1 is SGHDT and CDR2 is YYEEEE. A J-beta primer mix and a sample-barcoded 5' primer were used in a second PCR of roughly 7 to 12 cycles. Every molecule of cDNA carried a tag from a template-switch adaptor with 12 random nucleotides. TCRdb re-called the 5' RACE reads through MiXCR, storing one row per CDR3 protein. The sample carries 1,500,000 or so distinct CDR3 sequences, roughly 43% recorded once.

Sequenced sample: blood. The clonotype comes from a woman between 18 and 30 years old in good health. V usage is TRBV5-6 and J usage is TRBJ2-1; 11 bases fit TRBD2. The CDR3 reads CASILAGGFDEQFF. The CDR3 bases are TGTGCCAGCATCCTAGCGGGGGGCTTCGATGAGCAGTTCTTC.